These 20 T cell receptor beta chains originate from one sample sequenced in a study. TCRdb re-called the 5' RACE reads with MiXCR, one entry per CDR3 protein. This sample has 500 to 650 distinct CDR3 sequences, with approximately 8.3% found just once. The sequencing sample was made of central memory T cells from blood PBMCs. Subset noted: central memory CD4+ T cells. The receptor source for this set is a male donor with HIV.

This clonotype occurred a few times. The CDR3 sequence is CATSDSARRYEQYF. CDR3 nucleotide sequence: TGTGCCACCAGTGATTCTGCCCGCAGATACGAGCAGTACTTC. The V and J genes are TRBV24-1 and TRBJ2-7; D ambiguous. The CDR3 spans 14 residues. Germline V gene lookup returns CDR1 KGHDR and CDR2 SFDVKD. Trimming shortened V by 2 bases and J by 4 bases, and 11 bases separated the two germline ends.

Concerning this clonotype: A read error may produce the germline difference seen at one junction end. The V gene is TRBV6-5, the J gene TRBJ1-2; maybe TRBD1 (5 bases). Germline lookup yields CDR1 MNHEY and CDR2 SVGAGI. CDR3 length: 16 residues. This CDR3 reads CASSNSAGRVGYGYTF. CDR3 sequence (DNA): TGTGCCAGCAGTAACTCAGCGGGCAGGGTCGGCTATGGCTACACCTTC.

The V and J genes are TRBV20-1 and TRBJ2-1, with D possibly TRBD2 on 6 matching bases. The V end lost 4 bases, the J end lost 5 bases, and 15 bases lay between the germline ends. The CDR3 sequence is 14 residues long. From germline, CDR1 is DFQATT and CDR2 SNEGSKA (reference sequence). CDR3 DNA sequence: TGCAGTGCTAAAGCGGGTCTAAGAAACAATGAGCAGTTCTTC. Translating gives CSAKAGLRNNEQFF.

The chain couples TRBV7-2 to TRBJ2-2; 12 nucleotides line up with TRBD2. The CDR3 contains 15 residues. Germline V gene data show CDR1 as SGHTA and CDR2 as FQGNSA. V shed 5 bases, J shed 5 bases, and the junction held 3 bases outside the gene matches. CDR3 coding DNA: TGTGCCAGCAGCCCCGGACTAGCGGGAACCGGGGAGCTGTTTTTT. It is translated as CASSPGLAGTGELFF.

The rearrangement links TRBV5-5 to TRBJ1-2; no definite D call. CDR1 is SGHKS and CDR2 is YYEKEE in the germline V gene (reference sequence). This CDR3 is built from 16 residues. The ends were cut back, 1 base at V and 7 bases at J, with 20 bases in the middle. This CDR3 is CASSLSGLGGSFGYTF. As DNA, the CDR3 is TGTGCCAGCAGCTTGTCAGGCCTTGGAGGATCCTTTGGCTACACCTTC.

Within the sample, this clonotype is large. The chain uses TRBV19 and TRBJ2-3; TRBD2 matches at 7 bases. The V segment lost 3 bases and the J segment 2 bases; nucleotides outside the gene matches: 5. Per germline, CDR1 LNHDA and CDR2 SQIVND (reference sequence). CDR3 size: 15 residues. This chain's CDR3 is CASSIAGLNTDTQYF. CDR3 nucleotide sequence: TGTGCCAGTAGTATTGCGGGACTAAACACAGATACGCAGTATTTT.

This clonotype was recorded a few times. The gene calls are TRBV6-5 and TRBJ2-2, with 8 nucleotides matching TRBD1. Germline V lookup: CDR1 MNHEY, CDR2 SVGAGI. This CDR3 region has 11 residues. The junction had 4 bases not matched to a gene; V was cut back by 4 bases and J by 15 bases. CDR3 sequence: CASSLTGGLFF. As DNA, the CDR3 is TGTGCCAGCAGTTTAACAGGGGGGTTGTTTTTT.

The CDR3 sequence is CASSLLLSSGNTIYF. The CDR3, as DNA: TGTGCCAGCAGTTTGTTACTTAGCTCTGGAAACACCATATATTTT. J is TRBJ1-3 and V is TRBV28; D gene unclear. Trimming took off 3 bases at V and 0 bases at J, with 9 bases between the two ends. The CDR3 runs 15 residues. Germline V lookup: CDR1 MDHEN, CDR2 SYDVKM.

The rearrangement joins TRBV7-2 to TRBJ2-5, with 7 positions matching TRBD1. Germline V CDR1 and CDR2: SGHTA, FQGNSA. The CDR3 covers 15 residues. V trimming: 6 bases; J trimming: 2 bases; junction bases outside the gene matches: 9. The CDR3 sequence is CASSSTGTVQETQYF. The DNA for the CDR3 is TGTGCCAGCAGTTCAACAGGGACAGTTCAAGAGACCCAGTACTTC.

Judged by abundance, this clonotype is large (0.1 to 1%). This rearrangement joins TRBV15 to TRBJ2-1; D assignment may be TRBD1 or TRBD2 (6 bases each). The CDR3 extends over 15 amino acids. Germline CDR1 LNHNV, CDR2 YYDKDF (reference sequence). Trimming pared 3 bases from V and 6 bases from J, leaving 15 bases between. The CDR3 sequence: CATSRYGGGSNEQFF. Here the CDR3 DNA reads TGTGCCACCAGCAGGTACGGAGGGGGTAGCAATGAGCAGTTCTTC.

This clonotype was detected only a few times. The chain links TRBV5-5 to TRBJ2-1, with D possibly being TRBD1 (5 bases). V gave up 2 bases and J gave up 4 bases, with 10 bases separating them. The CDR3 contains 14 residues. The V gene's germline CDR1 is SGHKS and CDR2 YYEKEE (reference sequence). CDR3 region: CASSFRQGYNEQFF. In nucleotides, the CDR3 is TGTGCCAGCAGCTTCCGGCAGGGATACAATGAGCAGTTCTTC.

The CDR3 region has the DNA TGTGCCATCAGTGGCTCCGGTAGCAATCAGCCCCAGCATTTT. Translating it yields CAISGSGSNQPQHF. V is TRBV10-3 and J is TRBJ1-5, with D unresolved. The CDR3 covers 14 residues. Trimming took 4 bases from V and 0 from J, leaving 7 bases between them. The germline gives CDR1 ENHRY, CDR2 SYGVKD.

A few counts support this clonotype. In nucleotides, the CDR3 is TGTGCCACCAGCAGAGATCGGGGCAGGGAGAACTATGGCTACACCTTC. This encodes CATSRDRGRENYGYTF. This sequence joins TRBV15 and TRBJ1-2, with a possible D match to TRBD1 (5 bases). The CDR3 consists of 16 residues. V shed 0 bases and J shed 2 bases, with 13 bases lying between them. Germline V gene lookup returns CDR1 LNHNV and CDR2 YYDKDF (reference sequence).

This clonotype has a handful of counts. The chain combines TRBV3-1 with TRBJ1-2; no clear D. Germline assignment: CDR1 LGHDT and CDR2 YNNKEL (reference sequence). This CDR3 has 12 residues. Trimming cost V 6 bases and J 3 bases, with 8 bases left between them. The CDR3 coding sequence is TGTGCCAGCAGGAAAGACTACTATGGCTACACCTTC. Protein: CASRKDYYGYTF.

In this sample, this clonotype is large. V usage is TRBV6-1 and J usage is TRBJ1-1; 7 bases are shared with TRBD1. With V trimmed by 7 bases and J by 0 bases, 14 bases remained unmatched. The CDR3 is 17 amino acids. From germline, CDR1 is MNHNS and CDR2 SASEGT. The CDR3 loop is CASTSRATGVMNTEAFF. The CDR3 nucleotides read TGTGCCAGCACCAGTAGGGCAACAGGGGTGATGAACACTGAAGCTTTCTTT.

There are a few counts of this clonotype. Here the CDR3 DNA reads TGTGCCAGCAGTGTCGAGAGGGCCGCGAGCCCCTATGGCTACACCTTC. Translated, it gives CASSVERAASPYGYTF. The rearrangement links TRBV6-1 to TRBJ1-2; D unresolved. The germline V gene has CDR1 MNHNS and CDR2 SASEGT. The CDR3 is made up of 16 amino acids. V lost 4 bases to trimming and J lost 4 bases, with 19 bases between them.

In this sample, this clonotype is large (0.1 to 1%). V usage is TRBV29-1 and J usage is TRBJ2-5; D not certain. Per the germline V gene, CDR1 is SQVTM and CDR2 is ANQGSEA. This CDR3 is built from 13 residues. The germline V and J ends were trimmed by 2 bases and 0 bases, with 7 bases remaining between them. The DNA for the CDR3 is TGCAGCGTTGAACCCCCTAACCAAGAGACCCAGTACTTC. Amino acids: CSVEPPNQETQYF.

Worth noting for this clonotype: A much bigger clone sits one base away, suggesting this may be a read error. J is TRBJ1-2 and V is TRBV30; D perhaps matches TRBD1 (5 bases). The germline gives CDR1 GTSNPN, CDR2 SVGIG (reference sequence). The CDR3 runs to 14 residues. This CDR3 reads CAWSVRMGRYGYNF. In DNA, the CDR3 is TGTGCCTGGAGTGTCCGCATGGGGCGGTATGGCTACAACTTC.

V and J are TRBV10-3 and TRBJ2-1; D is perhaps TRBD2 (5 bases). V shed 0 bases and J shed 8 bases, with 17 bases lying between them. Germline CDR1 and CDR2: ENHRY and SYGVKD. This CDR3 spans 16 amino acids. CDR3 sequence reads: CAISESPFRGSYEQFF. In nucleotides, the CDR3 is TGTGCCATCAGTGAGTCACCTTTTCGAGGGAGCTATGAGCAGTTCTTC.

In its sample, this clonotype ranks as large (0.1 to 1%). The chain is built from TRBV15 and TRBJ2-7; perhaps TRBD2 as D (6 bases). The V end lost 0 bases, the J end lost 3 bases, and 9 bases lay between the germline ends. Germline V lookup: CDR1 LNHNV, CDR2 YYDKDF (reference sequence). The length of the CDR3 is 14 residues. Here the CDR3 DNA reads TGTGCCACCAGCAGAGATGCGGGGCTCTACGAGCAGTACTTC. Protein sequence: CATSRDAGLYEQYF.